One and the same sample provided the 21 T cell receptor beta chains below, sequenced in a study of OX40 agonist ivuxolimab in advanced cancers. Data came from immunoSEQ multiplex PCR; TCRdb stores just in-frame clones and leaves some out. The table shows under 85,000 clones, with approximately 90% occurring only once. The input for sequencing was CD4+ or CD8+ T cells sorted from blood, taken in a trial of the OX40 agonist ivuxolimab. These receptors were collected from an adult with an advanced solid tumor such as melanoma, head and neck, liver or kidney cancer.

The chain joins TRBV4-1 to TRBJ2-2, with D possibly matching TRBD1 (6 bases). The CDR3 is 13 residues long. V lost 0 bases and J lost 13, with 12 bases in between. Germline CDR1 MGHRA, CDR2 YSYEKL. The DNA of the CDR3 is TGCGCCAGCAGCCAAGATGAGGGGGAACGGCTGTTTTTT. This codes for CASSQDEGERLFF.

The V call is TRBV4-1, the J call TRBJ2-5; D unclear. Trimming removed 1 base from V and 5 bases from J, with 8 bases in between. CDR1 and CDR2 (germline): MGHRA, YSYEKL. The CDR3 has 13 residues. The CDR3 region is CASSQVRWETQYF. CDR3 nucleotide sequence: TGCGCCAGCAGCCAAGTTAGATGGGAGACCCAGTACTTC.

This CDR3 is CASSRDFGGQVSQYF. For the CDR3, the DNA is TGTGCCAGCAGTCGGGACTTCGGGGGGCAAGTTAGCCAGTACTTC. The V call is TRBV2, the J call TRBJ2-5; TRBD2 is a possible D gene (7 bases). The CDR3 is 15 amino acids. Germline loops: CDR1 SNHLY, CDR2 FYNNEI. Trimming pared 5 bases from V and 10 bases from J, leaving 23 bases between.

The chain combines TRBV6-1 with TRBJ1-5; no firm D call. V dropped 0 bases and J dropped 5 bases, with 11 bases sitting between them. The germline CDR1 and CDR2 sequences are MNHNS and SASEGT. The CDR3 extends over 15 amino acids. CDR3 sequence (DNA): TGTGCCAGCAGTGAAGCGGGAAGAGGGTATCAGCCCCAGCATTTT. It encodes CASSEAGRGYQPQHF.

The chain employs TRBV19 and TRBJ1-2, with 9 bases aligning to TRBD1. In germline, CDR1 is LNHDA, CDR2 SQIVND (reference sequence). The CDR3 contains 15 residues. V shed 1 base and J 6 bases; nucleotides not matched to a gene: 6. The CDR3 reads CASSIAGQGSDGYTF. CDR3 nucleotide sequence: TGTGCCAGTAGTATAGCGGGACAGGGATCTGATGGCTACACCTTC.

This chain connects TRBV7-2 to TRBJ2-3; D not resolved. From germline, CDR1 is SGHTA and CDR2 FQGNSA. The V end lost 4 bases, the J end lost 3 bases, and 8 bases lay between the germline ends. The CDR3 is 13 amino acids. The CDR3 sequence is CASSSRHTDTQYF. The CDR3 nucleotides read TGTGCCAGCAGCTCGAGGCATACAGATACGCAGTATTTT.

The chain has TRBV2 and TRBJ2-3; D is undetermined. V was cut by 3 bases and J by 1 base, with 11 bases left in between. The CDR3 loop spans 15 amino acids. CDR1 and CDR2 (germline): SNHLY, FYNNEI. The CDR3 coding sequence is TGTGCCAGCAGTGAGCAGCAGCTCGGCACAGATACGCAGTATTTT. Translation: CASSEQQLGTDTQYF.

The chain carries TRBV4-1 and TRBJ1-2; TRBD1 is a possible D gene (5 bases). Trimming pared 0 bases from V and 3 bases from J, leaving 11 bases between. CDR3 length: 15 residues. The V gene's germline CDR1 is MGHRA and CDR2 YSYEKL. Here the CDR3 reads CASSQESGLDYGYTF. Written as DNA, the CDR3 is TGCGCCAGCAGCCAAGAGTCAGGGCTTGACTATGGCTACACCTTC.

The V call is TRBV6-1, the J call TRBJ2-5; D may match TRBD1 or TRBD2 (5 bases each). This CDR3 comprises 13 residues. CDR1 MNHNS and CDR2 SASEGT come from the germline V gene. Trimming stripped 6 bases from V and 1 base from J, with 9 bases between. The CDR3 region is CASSFGTQETQYF. DNA of the CDR3: TGTGCCAGCAGCTTCGGGACCCAAGAGACCCAGTACTTC.

This clone was seen just once. The rearrangement uses TRBV5-1 and TRBJ1-1; a weak D match, TRBD1 (5 bases). Trimming pared 0 bases from V and 2 bases from J, leaving 8 bases between. This CDR3 contains 14 residues. Germline V CDR1 and CDR2: SGHRS, YFSETQ. CDR3 sequence (DNA): TGCGCCAGCAGCTTGGAGAGGGGCAACACTGAAGCTTTCTTT. It codes for CASSLERGNTEAFF.

This clone occurred once. This rearrangement joins TRBV7-9 to TRBJ2-7; D not resolved. The CDR3 sequence is 12 residues long. Deletions cut 7 bases from V and 9 bases from J, with 16 bases between. The germline CDR1 and CDR2 sequences are SEHNR and FQNEAQ (reference sequence). The CDR3 loop is CASTPADHRQYF. The CDR3 DNA reads as TGTGCCAGCACCCCGGCTGACCATAGGCAGTACTTC.

The chain is built from TRBV11-3 and TRBJ1-6, with 7 positions matching TRBD1. The ends lost 5 bases at V and 8 bases at J; junction bases unmatched: 3. Germline lookup yields CDR1 SGHNT and CDR2 YENEEA. The CDR3 is made up of 13 amino acids. The CDR3 DNA is TGTGCCAGCAGCCGGGACAGTGATTCACCCCTCCACTTT. Its protein product is CASSRDSDSPLHF.

This chain links TRBV5-1 with TRBJ2-5, with TRBD1 matching over 7 bases. Germline V gene sequence: CDR1 SGHRS, CDR2 YFSETQ. J lost 3 bases, V lost 4 bases, and 12 bases had no gene match. The CDR3 sequence is 16 residues long. CDR3 DNA: TGCGCCAGCAGCATAGGGTTGAGGGGGCGGGAAGAGACCCAGTACTTC. Protein product: CASSIGLRGREETQYF.

The chain has TRBV5-4 and TRBJ1-1; TRBD1 aligns across 11 bases. CDR1 is SGHNT and CDR2 is YYREEE in the germline V gene (reference sequence). The CDR3 covers 14 residues. Trimming cost V 3 bases and J 5 bases; bases outside gene matches: 3. The CDR3 region is CASSSGQGETEAFF. The CDR3 region has the DNA TGTGCCAGCAGCTCGGGACAGGGGGAAACTGAAGCTTTCTTT.

This chain links TRBV6-4 with TRBJ1-1, with D tentatively TRBD1 (6 bases). The CDR3 is made up of 13 amino acids. CDR1 is MRHNA, CDR2 SNTAGT, per germline. Trimming took 6 bases from V and 3 from J, leaving 11 bases between them. This chain's CDR3 is CASRSQGDTEAFF. The CDR3 coding sequence is TGTGCCAGCAGGTCACAGGGTGACACTGAAGCTTTCTTT.

The chain combines TRBV10-3 with TRBJ1-5; D gene unclear. Germline CDR1 and CDR2: ENHRY and SYGVKD. The CDR3 is 15 amino acids. V lost 3 bases to trimming and J lost 0 bases, with 9 bases between them. The CDR3 reads CAISDGGYSNQPQHF. DNA of the CDR3: TGTGCCATCAGTGACGGCGGGTATAGCAATCAGCCCCAGCATTTT.

This chain connects TRBV30 to TRBJ1-2; D is perhaps TRBD1 (6 bases). In germline, CDR1 is GTSNPN, CDR2 SVGIG (reference sequence). Trimming stripped 0 bases from V and 4 bases from J, with 9 bases between. This CDR3 contains 13 residues. CDR3 DNA: TGTGCCTGGAGTGTTCAGGGGACCTATGGCTACACCTTC. Translating gives CAWSVQGTYGYTF. Looking up the rest from reference TRBV30 and TRBJ1-2 gives the full variable domain: SQTIHQWPATLVQPVGSPLSLECTVEGTSNPNLYWYRQAAGRGLQLLFYSVGIGQISSEVPQNLSASRPQDRQFILSSKKLLLSDSGFYLCAWSVQGTYGYTFGSGTRLTVV.

This clone showed up just a few times. The chain uses TRBV27 and TRBJ1-4, with D perhaps TRBD1 (5 bases). V lost 6 bases to trimming and J lost 6 bases, with 11 bases between them. This CDR3 is 13 amino acids long. Germline CDR1 reads MNHEY; CDR2 reads SMNVEV (reference sequence). The CDR3 loop reads CASRGDGYEKLFF. The CDR3 nucleotides read TGTGCCAGCAGAGGGGACGGTTATGAAAAACTGTTTTTT.

J is TRBJ1-2 and V is TRBV19; TRBD1 matches at 9 bases. The CDR3 runs 13 residues. The trim removed 7 bases at V and 8 bases at J, leaving 8 bases unmatched. CDR1 is LNHDA, CDR2 SQIVND, per germline (reference sequence). DNA of the CDR3: TGTGCCAGTACGACAGGGGGATTTTACGGCTACACCTTC. This codes for CASTTGGFYGYTF.

The J gene is TRBJ1-4, the V gene TRBV5-1; D uncertain. The CDR3 spans 13 residues. V gave up 1 base and J gave up 7 bases, with 8 bases separating them. The germline V gene has CDR1 SGHRS and CDR2 YFSETQ. The CDR3 reads CASSLTVAEKLFF. The CDR3 bases are TGCGCCAGCAGCTTGACAGTGGCTGAAAAACTGTTTTTT.

This clone was recorded only once. The chain joins TRBV28 to TRBJ1-5; perhaps TRBD1 as D (6 bases). Trimming removed 3 bases at V and 0 bases at J, with 15 bases between. CDR1 MDHEN and CDR2 SYDVKM come from the germline V gene. The CDR3 covers 17 residues. The CDR3 DNA is TGTGCCAGCAGTTTGACAAACATACAGGGTAGCAATCAGCCCCAGCATTTT. It translates to CASSLTNIQGSNQPQHF.